Described below is a single TCR beta chain sequence and its context. Authors' processing steps: Nucleated cell number was recorded as an estimate derived from reference gene primer amplification. Assay used: immunoSEQ multiplex PCR; TCRdb lists only in-frame clones, some missing. V and J calls and clone size come straight from that table; D and trimming were deduced from the DNA. The profile shows 130,000 or so clones, more than 70% of them singletons. The sample originates from a study of blood T cell repertoires in COVID-19. Overall study context: Whether acute or convalescent, the COVID-19 samples came from the United States, Italy and Spain. In each case, the material was cDNA or gDNA derived from T cells, B-cell-depleted T cells, or PBMCs.

The CDR3 is made up of 19 amino acids. In germline, CDR1 is SNHLY, CDR2 FYNNEI. Trimming at V came to 4 bases and at J to 5 bases, leaving 18 bases not matched to a gene. The sequencing sample was made of peripheral blood. The TCR originated in a man in his 60s with acute or convalescent COVID-19. The chain recombines TRBV2 with TRBJ2-2; 8 bases are shared with TRBD1. Here the CDR3 DNA reads TGTGCCAGCAGTGGGGCCAGGTTTGCAGGGGGCAGGTTGACCGGGGAGCTGTTTTTT. Amino acids: CASSGARFAGGRLTGELFF.